The entry below gives a single T cell receptor (beta chain) sequence along with its context. Its recognized antigen is unknown. Per-nucleotide qualities are absent, and no much larger clonotype sits a single base away. The sample comes from a study of T-cell reconstitution after alpha-beta-depleted transplantation in children (dated by TCRdb to 2015 to 2016). About the study as a whole: Using TCR repertoire profiling, the study quantitatively followed how T-cell immune reconstitution unfolded in children after TCRalphabeta/CD19-depleted allogeneic hematopoietic cell transplantation.

Receptor libraries were prepared by PCR. Sequencer: Illumina HiSeq 2500. TCR libraries were prepared with molecular barcoding, using unique molecular identifiers to normalize TCRbeta repertoire quantification. The public reads were run again by TCRdb, first through fastp at Q25 and then through MiXCR, and only productive beta chains were kept. Here each entry gathers all rows of one CDR3 protein and keeps the most common genes and DNA. This sample has about 460,000 distinct CDR3 sequences in its table, and under 12% of those were observed once. The leading ten clones occupy roughly 2% of the sample. CDR1 LNHNV and CDR2 YYDKDF are derived from the germline V gene (reference sequence). There are 15 amino acids in the CDR3, from cysteine to phenylalanine inclusive. Of the read, only the CDR3 DNA is kept; its 45 bases are in frame from base 1. V and J are trimmed by 1 base and 5 bases, and the gene matches miss 2 bases of the junction.

The sample's treatment or condition label, decoded: allogeneic hematopoietic cell transplantation with graft depleted of TCRalphabeta T cells and CD19 B cells. TCRalphabeta/CD19-depleted allogeneic hematopoietic cell grafts were given to the transplant recipients, all of whom were children. Overall study outcomes, separate from this receptor: Over subsequent months, a decline in hyperexpanded clone frequencies was noted, and after one year, T-cell counts and TCRbeta diversity were mostly ascribed to newly produced T cells. The high TCRbeta diversity at day 60 in some patients was ascribed to recipient T cells and intrathymic progenitors that had survived conditioning. The apparently early alphabetaT-cell count recovery about two months after transplant was reportedly dependent on only several hundred rapidly expanded clones derived from non-depleted graft cells.

The source is a child aged 2 to 15 with inherited bone marrow failure, due to receive a stem cell transplant. The chain couples TRBV15 to TRBJ2-6; TRBD1 aligns with 7 central bases. The source was PBMCs, collected before TCRalphabeta/CD19-depleted stem cell transplant. The CDR3 here reads CATSRGQGRANVLTF. The DNA sequence is as follows: TGTGCCACCAGCAGAGGACAGGGTAGGGCCAACGTCCTGACTTTC.